The 21 T cell receptor beta chains presented below share a single source sample, sequenced in a study of monozygotic twins with inflammatory bowel disease (dated by TCRdb to between 2017 and 2020). Library creation used 5' RACE. Sequencer: Illumina HiSeq 2500. The reads, reprocessed by TCRdb, yield one row per CDR3 protein sequence and no DNA. This sample's clone table shows fewer than 450,000 distinct CDR3 sequences. The ten top clones hold 2.5% to 3% of the sample. Specimen: blood. The receptors derive from a human donor with ulcerative colitis or Crohn's disease, or a healthy co-twin of an affected twin (not recorded which).

The chain has TRBV12-3 or TRBV12-4 and TRBJ1-1. The CDR3 covers 12 residues. The CDR3 is CASSLEDGEAFF.

The V gene is TRBV18, the J gene TRBJ2-3; the D call from TCRdb, TRBD1, cannot be confirmed without DNA. Germline loops: CDR1 KGHSH, CDR2 LQKENI. The CDR3 runs to 15 residues. The CDR3 protein is CASSPLAGWADTQYF.

V usage is TRBV5-1 and J usage is TRBJ1-4; TCRdb gives TRBD1 as the D gene, but with no DNA this cannot be confirmed. The CDR3 is made up of 16 amino acids. From germline, CDR1 is SGHRS and CDR2 YFSETQ. The CDR3: CASSLAPGQGSEKLFF.

The chain links TRBV6-1 to TRBJ1-2; the TRBD1 assignment by TCRdb is unverifiable without DNA. In germline, CDR1 is MNHNS, CDR2 SASEGT. This CDR3 has 14 residues. The CDR3 spells CASSLDRGAYGYTF.

This chain connects TRBV27 to TRBJ1-6; TCRdb reports TRBD1, a call that lacks DNA to check it against. Germline CDR1 reads MNHEY; CDR2 reads SMNVEV (reference sequence). The CDR3 is 13 residues long. The CDR3 loop is CASRGQNNSPLHF.

The chain joins TRBV6-5 to TRBJ2-1. The CDR3 extends over 13 amino acids. Germline V lookup: CDR1 MNHEY, CDR2 SVGAGI. This chain's CDR3 is CASSWGQYNEQFF.

The chain uses TRBV6-6 and TRBJ2-2; TCRdb reports TRBD1, a call that lacks DNA to check it against. The germline gives CDR1 MNHNY, CDR2 SVGAGI (reference sequence). The CDR3 length is 14 residues. The CDR3 spells CASKLGGFDGELFF.

This sequence joins TRBV12-3 or TRBV12-4 and TRBJ1-2; the D gene TCRdb calls, TRBD1, cannot be checked with no DNA. The length of the CDR3 is 12 residues. CDR3 amino acids: CASSTWGYGYTF.

The rearrangement uses TRBV5-5 and TRBJ2-5. The CDR3 spans 14 residues. CDR1 is SGHKS and CDR2 is YYEKEE in the germline V gene (reference sequence). The CDR3 protein is CASSRTVPQETQYF.

The chain is built from TRBV6-5 and TRBJ2-5; TCRdb reports TRBD1, a call that lacks DNA to check it against. Germline lookup yields CDR1 MNHEY and CDR2 SVGAGI. This CDR3 is built from 14 residues. The CDR3 is CASSFTGTEETQYF.

The chain is built from TRBV7-2 and TRBJ2-3. The CDR3 runs 14 residues. The germline CDR1 and CDR2 sequences are SGHTA and FQGNSA. The CDR3: CASSFFGVSDTQYF.

The chain is built from TRBV7-8 and TRBJ1-4. The CDR3 has 12 residues. In germline, CDR1 is SGHVS, CDR2 FQNEAQ. This chain's CDR3 is CASSSMGEKLFF.

The V call is TRBV20-1, the J call TRBJ2-5; TCRdb outputs TRBD1, but without DNA this stays unchecked. The CDR3 runs 15 residues. Per germline, CDR1 DFQATT and CDR2 SNEGSKA (reference sequence). CDR3 loop: CSARDITRGGETQYF.

V and J are TRBV4-2 and TRBJ2-3; checking the TCRdb D call of TRBD1 is not possible without DNA. Germline V CDR1 and CDR2: LGHNA, YNFKEQ. This CDR3 spans 17 amino acids. The CDR3 here is CASSQDQDRGGTDTQYF.

The rearrangement uses TRBV27 and TRBJ2-6; the D call from TCRdb, TRBD1, cannot be confirmed without DNA. This CDR3 spans 18 amino acids. Germline CDR1 MNHEY, CDR2 SMNVEV (reference sequence). The CDR3 sequence is CASSGALGESSGANVLTF.

This chain links TRBV20-1 with TRBJ2-1; TCRdb names TRBD2, which stays unverified in the absence of DNA. The CDR3 has 15 residues. CDR1 and CDR2 from the germline V gene are DFQATT and SNEGSKA (reference sequence). The CDR3: CSARERTSGGNEQFF.

The chain employs TRBV20-1 and TRBJ1-2; TCRdb gives TRBD1 as the D gene, but with no DNA this cannot be confirmed. CDR1 DFQATT and CDR2 SNEGSKA come from the germline V gene (reference sequence). CDR3 length: 15 amino acids. This CDR3 is CSASTGTGSPYGYTF.

This chain joins TRBV12-3 or TRBV12-4 and TRBJ2-5; checking the TCRdb D call of TRBD2 is not possible without DNA. This CDR3 comprises 14 residues. The chain's CDR3 is CASSPWTSDETQYF.

The V call is TRBV12-3 or TRBV12-4, the J call TRBJ2-1; TCRdb's assignment of TRBD1 cannot be checked, as there is no DNA. The CDR3 has 15 residues. The chain's CDR3 is CASSQTGVRNNEQFF.

The genes are TRBV25-1 and TRBJ2-1; the TCRdb call, TRBD1, lacks DNA for checking. This CDR3 contains 11 residues. Germline CDR1 is MGHDK and CDR2 is SYGVNS. Here the CDR3 reads CASSGGGEQFF.

The chain's CDR3 is CASSSYQGRASAETQYF. V usage is TRBV5-1 and J usage is TRBJ2-5; TCRdb indicates TRBD2, and absent DNA this call remains unverified. The CDR3 runs to 17 residues. The germline V gene encodes CDR1 SGHRS and CDR2 YFSETQ.